The rows below give T cell receptor beta chains drawn from one sample of a study of blood T cell repertoires in COVID-19. The protocol was immunoSEQ multiplex PCR, while the TCRdb copy is restricted to in-frame clones and leaves out a portion. The sample yields about 190,000 clones, around four fifths seen once. The sequenced sample consisted of peripheral blood. Every receptor here comes from a man between 50 and 59 years old with active or convalescent COVID-19. The CDR3 runs from the conserved cysteine through the conserved F or W. Each record gives: D gene, J gene, V gene, CDR3 protein. The D gene is left open where the match is weak.

NA	TRBJ1-2	TRBV5-1	CASSEGSSYGYTF
TRBD2	TRBJ2-5	TRBV11-3	CASSFGTSGDQETQYF
NA	TRBJ1-2	TRBV7-8	CASSLGRGERAYGYTF
TRBD2	TRBJ2-3	TRBV27	CASSPSTAGTDTQYF
TRBD1	TRBJ1-5	TRBV19	CASSRDRDQPQHF
TRBD1	TRBJ1-3	TRBV9	CASSAPRTGGRNTIYF
NA	TRBJ2-7	TRBV28	CANPRLELQGSSYEQYF
TRBD1	TRBJ1-2	TRBV5-1	CASSSVRQGYGYTF
NA	TRBJ2-1	TRBV4-3	CASSQQGFSRDEQFF
TRBD1	TRBJ2-7	TRBV5-4	CASSFARGGYEQYF
TRBD1	TRBJ1-3	TRBV30	CAWNARGPGNTIYF
TRBD2	TRBJ2-1	TRBV9	CASSAPLAGGSSYNEQFF
NA	TRBJ1-5	TRBV7-2	CASSPPQQGGQPQHF
NA	TRBJ2-5	TRBV5-6	CASSPGTLGETQYF
NA	TRBJ1-2	TRBV29-1	CSVGGASYGYTF
NA	TRBJ2-5	TRBV3-1/TRBV3-2	CASSLRAGYQETQYF
NA	TRBJ1-4	TRBV19	CASSGPTNEKLFF
TRBD2	TRBJ2-1	TRBV27	CASSPLSGGRSYNEQFF